This T cell receptor beta chain was observed in a study of identical twins. TCRdb analysed the 5' RACE reads with MiXCR anew, one entry per CDR3 protein. The table shows 550,000 to 700,000 distinct CDR3 sequences, with 21% occurring only once. On this clonotype itself: It is likely a read error, because the conserved phenylalanine at the end of the CDR3 is missing.

Germline-derived CDR1 and CDR2 are MNHEY and SMNVEV (reference sequence). V lost 7 bases, J lost 2 bases, and 6 bases stayed unmatched. The length of the CDR3 is 15 residues. This same sample was also taken into another study, of T cells expressing NK-cell markers. As that study records: All TCR beta repertoires analysed originated from sorted CD3+CD56+NKG2C+, CD3+CD56+NKG2C- and CD3+CD56-NKG2C+ T cells. The authors restricted sorting to alpha-beta TCR T cells with an anti-gamma-delta TCR antibody in several experiments. The study found dominant NKG2C+ clonotypes at about 1.0-7.0% of CD8+ T cells in over five donors.

The receptor's source is a woman between 18 and 29 years old in good health. The specimen was PBMCs. V and J are TRBV27 and TRBJ2-1; 9 bases match TRBD2. The CDR3 loop reads CASIEAGGPYNEQFY. CDR3 nucleotide sequence: TGTGCCAGCATTGAAGCGGGGGGACCCTACAATGAGCAGTTCTAC.